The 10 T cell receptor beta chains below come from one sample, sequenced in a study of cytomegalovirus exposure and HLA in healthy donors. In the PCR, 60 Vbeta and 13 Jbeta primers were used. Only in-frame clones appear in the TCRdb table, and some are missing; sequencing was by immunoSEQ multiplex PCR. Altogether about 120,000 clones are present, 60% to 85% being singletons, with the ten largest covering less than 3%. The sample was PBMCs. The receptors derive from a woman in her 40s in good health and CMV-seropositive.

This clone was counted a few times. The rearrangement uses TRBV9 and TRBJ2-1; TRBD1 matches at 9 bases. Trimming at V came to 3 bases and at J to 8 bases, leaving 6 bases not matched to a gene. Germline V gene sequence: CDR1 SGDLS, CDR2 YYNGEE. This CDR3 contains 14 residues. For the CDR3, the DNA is TGTGCCAGCAGCGGCGGGACAGGGTATTATGAGCAGTTCTTC. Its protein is CASSGGTGYYEQFF.

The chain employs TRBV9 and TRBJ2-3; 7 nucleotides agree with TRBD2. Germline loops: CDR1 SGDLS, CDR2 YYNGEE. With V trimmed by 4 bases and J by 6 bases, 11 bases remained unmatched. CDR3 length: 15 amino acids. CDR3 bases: TGTGCCAGCAGCAGCGGGACCATGGTTTCGGATACGCAGTATTTT. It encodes CASSSGTMVSDTQYF. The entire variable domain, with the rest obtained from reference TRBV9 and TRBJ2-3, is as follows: DSGVTQTPKHLITATGQRVTLRCSPRSGDLSVYWYQQSLDQGLQFLIQYYNGEERAKGNILERFSAQQFPDLHSELNLSSLELGDSALYFCASSSGTMVSDTQYFGPGTRLTVL.

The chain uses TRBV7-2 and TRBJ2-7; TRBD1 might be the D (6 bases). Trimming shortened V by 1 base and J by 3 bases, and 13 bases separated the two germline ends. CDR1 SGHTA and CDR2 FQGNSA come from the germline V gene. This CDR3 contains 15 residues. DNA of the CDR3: TGTGCCAGCAGCTTAGGGGCTGGGGGCGGCTACGAGCAGTACTTC. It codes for CASSLGAGGGYEQYF.

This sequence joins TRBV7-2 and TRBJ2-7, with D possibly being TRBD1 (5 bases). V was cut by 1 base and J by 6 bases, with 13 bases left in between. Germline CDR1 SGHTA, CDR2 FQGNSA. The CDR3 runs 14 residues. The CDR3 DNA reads TGTGCCAGCAGCTTAGTACAGGAAAAAGGCGAGCAGTACTTC. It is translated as CASSLVQEKGEQYF.

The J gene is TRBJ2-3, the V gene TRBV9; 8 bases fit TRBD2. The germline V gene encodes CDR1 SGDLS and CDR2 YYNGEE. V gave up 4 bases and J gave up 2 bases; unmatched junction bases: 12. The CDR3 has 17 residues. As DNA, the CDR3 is TGTGCCAGCAGCCCAAAACCGGGGCGGGGGGCCACAGATACGCAGTATTTT. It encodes CASSPKPGRGATDTQYF.

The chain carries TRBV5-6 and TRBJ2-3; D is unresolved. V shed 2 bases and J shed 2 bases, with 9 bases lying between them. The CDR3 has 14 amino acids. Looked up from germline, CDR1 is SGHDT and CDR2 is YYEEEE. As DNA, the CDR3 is TGTGCCAGCAGCTTTGCGGTACACACAGATACGCAGTATTTT. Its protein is CASSFAVHTDTQYF. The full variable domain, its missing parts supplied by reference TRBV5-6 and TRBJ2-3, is DAGVTQSPTHLIKTRGQQVTLRCSPKSGHDTVSWYQQALGQGPQFIFQYYEEEERQRGNFPDRFSGHQFPNYSSELNVNALLLGDSALYLCASSFAVHTDTQYFGPGTRLTVL.

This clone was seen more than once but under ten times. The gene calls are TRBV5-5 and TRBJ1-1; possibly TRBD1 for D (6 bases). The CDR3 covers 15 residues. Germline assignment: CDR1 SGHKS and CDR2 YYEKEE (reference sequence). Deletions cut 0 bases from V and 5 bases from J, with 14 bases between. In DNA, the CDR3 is TGTGCCAGCAGCTTGGCAAACTCAGGGGTGACTGAAGCTTTCTTT. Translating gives CASSLANSGVTEAFF.

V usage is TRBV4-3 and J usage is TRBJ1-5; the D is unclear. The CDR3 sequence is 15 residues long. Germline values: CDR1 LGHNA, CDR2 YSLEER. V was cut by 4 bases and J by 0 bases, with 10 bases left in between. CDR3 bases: TGCGCCAGCAGCCTCTCAGGTGATAGCAATCAGCCCCAGCATTTT. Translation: CASSLSGDSNQPQHF.

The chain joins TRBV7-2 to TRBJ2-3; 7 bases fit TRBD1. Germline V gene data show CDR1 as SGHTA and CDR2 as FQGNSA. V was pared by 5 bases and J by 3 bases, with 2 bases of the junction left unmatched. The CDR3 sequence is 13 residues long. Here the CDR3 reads CASSVRGTDTQYF. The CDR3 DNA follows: TGTGCCAGCAGCGTCAGGGGGACAGATACGCAGTATTTT.

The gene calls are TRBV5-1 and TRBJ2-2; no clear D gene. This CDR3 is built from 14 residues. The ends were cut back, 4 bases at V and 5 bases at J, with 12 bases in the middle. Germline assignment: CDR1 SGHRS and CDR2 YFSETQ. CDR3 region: CASSPLSRTGELFF. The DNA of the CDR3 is TGCGCCAGCAGCCCTCTCTCTAGGACCGGGGAGCTGTTTTTT.